Each of the 8 T cell receptor beta chains below was sequenced from the same sample in a study of monozygotic twins with inflammatory bowel disease (dated by TCRdb to between 2017 and 2020). The library was made by 5' RACE. TCRdb records Illumina HiSeq 2500 as the sequencer. TCRdb reprocessed the raw reads; every CDR3 protein sequence is a single record, and DNA is not supplied. The sample table holds fewer than 550,000 distinct CDR3 sequences. Jointly, the top ten make up 2% to 2.5% of the sample. The specimen sequenced was blood. These receptors all stem from a human donor with ulcerative colitis or Crohn's disease, or a healthy co-twin of an affected twin (not recorded which).

The chain's CDR3 is CASSPQGGWGEQFF. The V gene is TRBV25-1, the J gene TRBJ2-1; as DNA is missing, the TRBD1 call by TCRdb cannot be tested. Germline V gene sequence: CDR1 MGHDK, CDR2 SYGVNS. The CDR3 sequence is 14 residues long.

The chain carries TRBV6-1 and TRBJ1-5; the TRBD1 assignment by TCRdb is unverifiable without DNA. The length of the CDR3 is 15 residues. Germline CDR1 MNHNS, CDR2 SASEGT. CDR3 amino acids: CASEVGTGWYQPQHF.

The rearrangement links TRBV5-1 to TRBJ1-4; TCRdb reports TRBD1, a call that lacks DNA to check it against. Germline V CDR1 and CDR2: SGHRS, YFSETQ. The CDR3 has 16 residues. The CDR3 loop reads CASSFEYRGQNEKLFF.

The chain joins TRBV12-3 or TRBV12-4 to TRBJ1-1; the D call of TRBD1 rests on TCRdb alone, since no DNA is present to check it. This CDR3 comprises 14 residues. The CDR3 region is CASSFQQGVTEAFF.

This rearrangement joins TRBV5-6 to TRBJ2-1. The CDR3 has 16 residues. Germline V gene sequence: CDR1 SGHDT, CDR2 YYEEEE. CDR3 sequence reads: CASSSGQAASYNEQFF.

This chain links TRBV7-2 with TRBJ1-3. Germline CDR1 SGHTA, CDR2 FQGNSA. The CDR3 runs 14 residues. The chain's CDR3 is CASRSYASGNTIYF.

The chain couples TRBV5-1 to TRBJ1-1. The CDR3 is made up of 15 amino acids. Germline assignment: CDR1 SGHRS and CDR2 YFSETQ. The chain's CDR3 is CASRTVTETNTEAFF. The whole variable domain, remainder taken from reference TRBV5-1 and TRBJ1-1, is KAGVTQTPRYLIKTRGQQVTLSCSPISGHRSVSWYQQTPGQGLQFLFEYFSETQRNKGNFPGRFSGRQFSNSRSEMNVSTLELGDSALYLCASRTVTETNTEAFFGQGTRLTVV.

The chain employs TRBV7-8 and TRBJ1-5. The germline V gene has CDR1 SGHVS and CDR2 FQNEAQ. The CDR3 is made up of 16 amino acids. The chain's CDR3 is CASRLAGGDSNQPQHF.